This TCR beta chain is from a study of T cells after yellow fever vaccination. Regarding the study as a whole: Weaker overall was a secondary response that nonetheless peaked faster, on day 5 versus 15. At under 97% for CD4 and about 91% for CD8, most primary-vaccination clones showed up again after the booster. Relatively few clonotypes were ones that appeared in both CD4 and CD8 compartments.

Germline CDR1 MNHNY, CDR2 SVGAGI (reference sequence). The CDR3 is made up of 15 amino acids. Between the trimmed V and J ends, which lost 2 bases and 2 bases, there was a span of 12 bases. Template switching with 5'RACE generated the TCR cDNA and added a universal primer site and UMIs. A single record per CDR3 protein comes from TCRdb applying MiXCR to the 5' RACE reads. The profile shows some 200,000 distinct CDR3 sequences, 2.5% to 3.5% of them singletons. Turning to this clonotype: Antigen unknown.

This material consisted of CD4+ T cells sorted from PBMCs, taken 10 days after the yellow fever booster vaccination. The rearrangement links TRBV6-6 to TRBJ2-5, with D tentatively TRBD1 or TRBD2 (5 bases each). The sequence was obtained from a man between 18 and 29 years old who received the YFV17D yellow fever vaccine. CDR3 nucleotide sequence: TGTGCCAGCAGTTACCCTCTGAGGGGTCAAGAGACCCAGTACTTC. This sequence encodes CASSYPLRGQETQYF.